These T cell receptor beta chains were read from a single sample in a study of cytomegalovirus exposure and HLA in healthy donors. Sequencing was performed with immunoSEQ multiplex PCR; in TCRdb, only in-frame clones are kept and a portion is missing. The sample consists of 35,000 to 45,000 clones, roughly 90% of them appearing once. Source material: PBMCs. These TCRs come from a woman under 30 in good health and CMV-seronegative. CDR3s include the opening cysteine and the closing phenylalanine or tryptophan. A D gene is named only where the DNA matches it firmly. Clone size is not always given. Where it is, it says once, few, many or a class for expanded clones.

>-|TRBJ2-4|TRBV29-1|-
TGCAGCGTTGAAGAAGGCGGAGGGGGGGACATTCAGTACTTC
CSVEEGGGGDIQYF
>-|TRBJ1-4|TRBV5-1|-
TGCGCCAGCTGCCAAACCGGGACAAGTGATGAAAAACTGTTTTTT
CASCQTGTSDEKLFF
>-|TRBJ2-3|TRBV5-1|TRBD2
TGCGCCAGCAGCCCGGGACTAGCGGCCACAGATACGCAGTATTTT
CASSPGLAATDTQYF
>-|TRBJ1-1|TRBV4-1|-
TGCGCCAGCAGGAGCGGGGGTCCCCGGGGAACTGAAGCTTTCTTT
CASRSGGPRGTEAFF
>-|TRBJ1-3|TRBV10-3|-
TGTGCCATCAGTGAGGCCTCACACTCTGGAAACACCATATATTTT
CAISEASHSGNTIYF
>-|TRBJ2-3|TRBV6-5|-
TGTGCCAGCACCCCCAGGGAGGCCACAGATACGCAGTATTTT
CASTPREATDTQYF
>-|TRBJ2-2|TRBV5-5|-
TGTGCCAGCAGCGAACGGACTCCGAGCACCGGGGAGCTGTTTTTT
CASSERTPSTGELFF
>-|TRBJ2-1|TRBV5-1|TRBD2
TGCGCCAGCAGCCTCAACCCGTTAGCGGGAGGTCACAATGAGCAGTTCTTC
CASSLNPLAGGHNEQFF
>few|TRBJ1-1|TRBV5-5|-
TGTGCCAGCAGCTTGGCCGACAGATCTAACATGAACACTGAAGCTTTCTTT
CASSLADRSNMNTEAFF
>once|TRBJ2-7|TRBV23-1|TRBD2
TGCGCTAGCAGTCAATCCCACAAAAGCGGGAGGGCCAGCGAGCAGTACTTC
CASSQSHKSGRASEQYF
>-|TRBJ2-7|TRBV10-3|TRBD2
TGTGCCATCAAATCGGCGGGAGGTTCCTACGAGCAGTACTTC
CAIKSAGGSYEQYF
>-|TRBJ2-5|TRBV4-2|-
TGTGCCAGCAGCCGAGGGGGGGATTCGGGGACCCAGTACTTC
CASSRGGDSGTQYF
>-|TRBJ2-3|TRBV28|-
TGTGCCAGCAGTCGACTGGACACAGATACGCAGTATTTT
CASSRLDTDTQYF